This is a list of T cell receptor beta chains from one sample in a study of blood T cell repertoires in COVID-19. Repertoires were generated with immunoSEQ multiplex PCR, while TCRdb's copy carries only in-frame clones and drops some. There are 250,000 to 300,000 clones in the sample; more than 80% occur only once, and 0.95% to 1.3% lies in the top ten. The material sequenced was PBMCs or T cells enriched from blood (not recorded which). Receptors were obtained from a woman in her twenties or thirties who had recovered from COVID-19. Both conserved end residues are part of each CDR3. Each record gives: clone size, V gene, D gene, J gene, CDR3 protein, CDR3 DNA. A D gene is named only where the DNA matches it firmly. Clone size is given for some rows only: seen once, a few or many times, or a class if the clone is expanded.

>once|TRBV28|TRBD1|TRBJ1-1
CASSTHRGVNTEAFF
TGTGCCAGCAGTACCCACAGGGGGGTAAACACTGAAGCTTTCTTT
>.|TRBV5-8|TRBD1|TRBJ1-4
CASRFDRVVNEKLFF
TGTGCCAGCAGATTTGACAGGGTCGTTAATGAAAAACTGTTTTTT
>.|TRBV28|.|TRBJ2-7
CASSFPGTLSYEQYF
TGTGCCAGCAGTTTTCCCGGGACACTCTCCTACGAGCAGTACTTC
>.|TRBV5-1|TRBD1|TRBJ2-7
CASSLAWDRVIEQYF
TGCGCCAGCAGCTTGGCTTGGGACAGGGTGATCGAGCAGTACTTC
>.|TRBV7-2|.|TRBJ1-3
CASSLEGRASGNTIYF
TGTGCCAGCAGCTTAGAAGGCAGGGCGTCTGGAAACACCATATATTTT
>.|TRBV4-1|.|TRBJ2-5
CASSQDPASSLAQYF
TGCGCCAGCAGCCAAGATCCAGCTAGCTCGTTGGCCCAGTACTTC
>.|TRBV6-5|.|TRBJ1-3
CASSLTINSGNTIYF
TGTGCCAGCAGTCTCACTATCAACTCTGGAAACACCATATATTTT
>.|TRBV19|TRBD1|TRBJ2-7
CASRTGTGAYEQYF
TGTGCCAGTAGGACCGGGACAGGGGCCTACGAGCAGTACTTC
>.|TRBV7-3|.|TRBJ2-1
CASSPTGNNNEQFF
TGTGCCAGCAGCCCCACCGGGAACAACAATGAGCAGTTCTTC
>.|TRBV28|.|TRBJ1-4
CASRGTNDEKLFF
TGTGCCAGCAGAGGGACAAATGATGAAAAACTGTTTTTT
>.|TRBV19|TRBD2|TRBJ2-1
CASRSGLSDDEQFF
TGTGCCAGTAGATCGGGACTAAGTGACGATGAGCAGTTCTTC
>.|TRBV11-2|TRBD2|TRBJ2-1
CASSSRDYNNEQFF
TGTGCCAGCAGCAGCCGGGACTATAACAATGAGCAGTTCTTC
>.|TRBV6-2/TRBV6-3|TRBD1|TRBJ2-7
CASSYSPQGGYEQYF
TGTGCCAGCAGTTACTCGCCACAGGGGGGCTACGAGCAGTACTTC
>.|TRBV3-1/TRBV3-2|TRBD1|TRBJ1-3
CASSQFLGQAKGNTIYF
TGTGCCAGCAGCCAATTTCTCGGACAGGCCAAAGGAAACACCATATATTTT
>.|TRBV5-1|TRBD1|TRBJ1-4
CASSSGTEVNEKLFF
TGCGCCAGCAGCTCCGGGACAGAAGTTAATGAAAAACTGTTTTTT
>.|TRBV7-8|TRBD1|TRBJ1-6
CASSLGTGVARSPLHF
TGTGCCAGCAGCTTAGGGACAGGGGTCGCGCGTTCACCCCTCCACTTT
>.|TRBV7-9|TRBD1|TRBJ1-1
CASSLLSLGQGTEAFF
TGTGCCAGCAGCTTACTGAGCTTAGGACAGGGGACTGAAGCTTTCTTT
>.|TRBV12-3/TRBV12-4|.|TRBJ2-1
CASLASSYNEQFF
TGTGCCAGCCTGGCCAGCTCCTACAATGAGCAGTTCTTC
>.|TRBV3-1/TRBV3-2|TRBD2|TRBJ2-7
CASSRTSGGSYEQYF
TGTGCCAGCAGCCGGACTAGCGGGGGCTCCTACGAGCAGTACTTC
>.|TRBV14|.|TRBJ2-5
CASSQREGASLKETQYF
TGTGCCAGCAGCCAAAGAGAAGGGGCCTCCTTGAAGGAGACCCAGTACTTC
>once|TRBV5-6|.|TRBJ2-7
CASSFAGQDYEQYF
TGTGCCAGCAGCTTTGCAGGCCAGGACTACGAGCAGTACTTC
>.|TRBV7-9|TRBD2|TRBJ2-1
CASSLEGGPNEQFF
TGTGCCAGCAGCTTAGAGGGAGGGCCAAATGAGCAGTTCTTC
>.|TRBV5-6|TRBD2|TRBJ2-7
CASTGSSSGKPYEQYF
TGTGCCAGCACCGGGTCGTCTAGCGGGAAACCCTACGAGCAGTACTTC
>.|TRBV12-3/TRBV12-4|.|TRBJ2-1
CASSPTNEQFF
TGTGCCAGCAGTCCGACTAATGAGCAGTTCTTC
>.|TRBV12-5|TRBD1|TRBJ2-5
CASGLGTGSGETQYF
TGTGCTAGTGGTTTAGGGACAGGGTCGGGAGAGACCCAGTACTTC
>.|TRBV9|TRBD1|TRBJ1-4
CASSLGQGNEKLFF
TGTGCCAGCAGCTTAGGACAGGGCAATGAAAAACTGTTTTTT